This T cell receptor (beta chain) emerged from a study of spatial heterogeneity in lung cancer. General observations from the study: At resection, ubiquitous expanded tumor TCRs appeared in blood more than at follow-up.

CDR3 length: 14 amino acids. Per germline, CDR1 DFQATT and CDR2 SNEGSKA (reference sequence). With 5 bases removed from V and 1 base from J, the gap between germline ends came to 12 bases. This clonotype was recorded a few times. Antigen: not known. Time point described: sample taken at primary tumor resection. The donors, fewer than 90 patients with untreated early-stage non-small cell lung cancer, provided the samples. Frozen PBMC, nontumor lung or tumor provided whole RNA, which was sequenced unsorted. TCRdb itself ran the 5' RACE reads through MiXCR, one entry per CDR3 protein. The sample has 40,000 to 55,000 distinct CDR3 sequences; approximately 14% are singletons.

The chain couples TRBV20-1 to TRBJ1-5, with unresolved D. Material: PBMCs, obtained at surgery. The sequence was collected from a male donor with early-stage non-small cell lung cancer. The CDR3 coding sequence is TGCAGTGCTTCACGGATTAGGAGCAATCAGCCCCAGCATTTT. This sequence encodes CSASRIRSNQPQHF.